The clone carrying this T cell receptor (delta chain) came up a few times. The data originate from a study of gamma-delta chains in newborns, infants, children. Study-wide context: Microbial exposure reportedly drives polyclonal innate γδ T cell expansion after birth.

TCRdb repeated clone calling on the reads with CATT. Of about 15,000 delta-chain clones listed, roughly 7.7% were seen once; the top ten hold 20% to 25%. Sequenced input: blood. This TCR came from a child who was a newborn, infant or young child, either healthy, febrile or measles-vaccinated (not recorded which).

The CDR3 loop reads CACDPLLGDTNTDKLIF. In DNA form, the CDR3 reads TGTGCCTGTGACCCTCTACTGGGGGATACGAACACCGATAAACTCATCTTT. The J gene is TRDJ1, the V gene TRDV2; the match to TRDD3 covers 13 bases. CDR3 size: 17 residues. CDR1 is GEAIGNYY and CDR2 is EKD in the germline V gene. With 3 bases clipped from V and 0 bases from J, the junction kept 6 bases outside the gene matches.